Listed below are T cell receptor beta chains from one sample, sequenced in a study of monozygotic twins with inflammatory bowel disease. TCRdb reprocessed the 5' RACE reads and stores each CDR3 protein as one record, lacking DNA. The sample includes around 97,000 distinct CDR3 sequences. The material sequenced was blood. The receptors derive from a human donor with ulcerative colitis or Crohn's disease, or a healthy co-twin of an affected twin (not recorded which). Both conserved end residues are part of each CDR3.

TRBV28	TRBJ1-1	CASSQTPGGRHTEAFF
TRBV3-1	TRBJ2-3	CASSQDTSSGTQYF
TRBV6-2/TRBV6-3	TRBJ2-2	CASTQVASFSVRELFF
TRBV12-3/TRBV12-4	TRBJ2-5	CASSPDLAGETQYF
TRBV7-9	TRBJ2-1	CASSLGASGGAYNEQFF
TRBV28	TRBJ2-4	CASSSIQGVENIQYF
TRBV12-3/TRBV12-4	TRBJ2-7	CASSPGRYYEQYF
TRBV29-1	TRBJ2-3	CSVDALTDTQYF
TRBV3-1	TRBJ2-6	CASSQRKGSGANVLTF
TRBV12-3/TRBV12-4	TRBJ2-3	CASIRRGDRTDTQYF
TRBV12-3/TRBV12-4	TRBJ2-1	CASRRTGVYNEQFF
TRBV20-1	TRBJ2-1	CSARYLAGGLNEQFF
TRBV24-1	TRBJ2-1	CATSDWGTNNEQFF
TRBV28	TRBJ2-1	CASSLFPQQPRRQFF
TRBV29-1	TRBJ2-1	CSSSMAYNEQFF
TRBV29-1	TRBJ2-1	CSVVKGGSTDEQFF
TRBV10-3	TRBJ2-1	CAISELGGVSYNEQFF
TRBV12-3/TRBV12-4	TRBJ2-7	CASSSRSGPYSYEQYF
TRBV18	TRBJ2-7	CASSPPALGRAYVQYF
TRBV15	TRBJ2-3	CATSRRQGGGTDTQYF
TRBV27	TRBJ2-2	CASSLQGGRGELFF
TRBV5-1	TRBJ1-1	CASGDGGFGTEAFF
TRBV29-1	TRBJ1-5	CSVVPGLSNQPQHF
TRBV28	TRBJ2-1	CASSFSAHYNEQFF
TRBV5-1	TRBJ2-3	CASEAASTDTQYF
TRBV20-1	TRBJ2-3	CSARLRGVGTDTQYF
TRBV6-2/TRBV6-3	TRBJ1-1	CASRGTGITEAFF
TRBV5-6	TRBJ2-2	CASSFYGELFF
TRBV5-6	TRBJ1-6	CASEAYNSPLHF
TRBV7-2	TRBJ2-7	CASSMQGMVIHEQYF
TRBV14	TRBJ1-2	CASSQEKNYGYTF
TRBV27	TRBJ1-2	CASSLAGYDGYTF
TRBV5-1	TRBJ1-1	CASSLEWDTEAFF
TRBV20-1	TRBJ2-1	CSANRGNEQFF
TRBV25-1	TRBJ2-1	CASSELMRAGGNEQFF
TRBV12-3/TRBV12-4	TRBJ2-3	CASSLAGGRTDTQYF
TRBV4-2	TRBJ1-4	CTSSTVRDEKLFF
TRBV4-3	TRBJ2-1	CASRIMDRSNEQFF
TRBV28	TRBJ2-2	CASRGQGSGTGELFF
TRBV28	TRBJ2-7	CASGSLGPPRNEQYF
TRBV10-3	TRBJ1-3	CAISHPGNTIYF
TRBV18	TRBJ2-2	CASSPPTGAESTVELFF
TRBV7-8	TRBJ2-3	CASSLNSGSPADTQYF
TRBV5-1	TRBJ2-1	CASSEGLDYNEQFF
TRBV6-2/TRBV6-3	TRBJ2-7	CASSTGRGWEQYF
TRBV5-1	TRBJ1-5	CASSPGESNQPQHF
TRBV4-1	TRBJ2-7	CASSQDPVWNEQYF
TRBV12-3/TRBV12-4	TRBJ2-1	CASIFGTNYNEQFF
TRBV7-8	TRBJ1-1	CASSSYSRGKHLNTEAFF
TRBV7-9	TRBJ1-5	CASSLEGLQPQHF
TRBV5-5	TRBJ2-3	CASSPGAGDTQYF
TRBV24-1	TRBJ2-2	CATSGTGSTGELFF
TRBV20-1	TRBJ2-7	CSASSRAPYEQYF
TRBV18	TRBJ2-1	CASSPPGVFYNEQFF